This is a list of T cell receptor beta chains from one sample in a study of regulatory T cells in long-lasting Graves disease. TCRdb itself ran the multiplex PCR reads through MiXCR, one entry per CDR3 protein. The sample contains around 250,000 distinct CDR3 sequences, approximately 18% of which appear only once. The sample was also linked to a second study, of T cells in Graves' hyperthyroidism and ophthalmopathy.

The material sequenced was peripheral blood mononuclear cells (PBMCs), taken at new diagnosis, from a patient treated with antithyroid drugs. These receptor sequences come from a woman aged 25 to 39 with Graves disease. Both conserved end residues are part of each CDR3. A D gene is named only where the DNA matches it firmly. Clone size appears in some rows only: once, few, many, or a class for an expanded clone.

J | size | D | V | CDR3 | DNA
TRBJ2-1 | . | TRBD2 | TRBV19 | CASSISSGGANEQFF | TGTGCCAGTAGTATATCTAGCGGGGGGGCAAATGAGCAGTTCTTC
TRBJ1-1 | many | . | TRBV3-1 | CASSQGRQFF | TGTGCCAGCAGCCAAGGTAGACAGTTCTTT
TRBJ2-1 | many | TRBD2 | TRBV4-1 | CASSQGVSGGNNEQFF | TGCGCCAGCAGCCAAGGCGTTAGCGGGGGAAACAATGAGCAGTTCTTC
TRBJ1-2 | many | . | TRBV18 | CASSQGQGSYGYTF | TGTGCCAGCTCACAGGGGCAGGGATCCTATGGCTACACCTTC
TRBJ2-5 | many | . | TRBV29-1 | CSVGGTVEGRLETQYF | TGCAGCGTTGGAGGCACGGTGGAGGGGCGCTTAGAGACCCAGTACTTC
TRBJ1-2 | . | . | TRBV25-1 | CASSEFGVDNYGYTF | TGTGCCAGCAGTGAATTCGGGGTAGATAACTATGGCTACACCTTC
TRBJ1-1 | many | TRBD1 | TRBV27 | CASRQGSEAFF | TGTGCCAGCAGACAGGGGTCTGAAGCTTTCTTT
TRBJ1-1 | . | . | TRBV20-1 | CSARPRGGEAFF | TGCAGTGCTAGACCGAGGGGCGGGGAAGCTTTCTTT
TRBJ2-1 | . | TRBD2 | TRBV7-9 | CASSPEGLAGKLGSFF | TGTGCCAGCAGCCCGGAGGGACTAGCGGGAAAACTGGGGAGTTTCTTC
TRBJ1-4 | many | . | TRBV20-1 | CSARGAAPYEKLFF | TGCAGTGCTAGAGGGGCAGCACCCTATGAAAAACTGTTTTTT
TRBJ1-1 | few | . | TRBV6-9 | CASSLRATGGEAFF | TGTGCCAGCAGTTTGAGGGCGACCGGCGGCGAAGCTTTCTTT
TRBJ2-1 | many | TRBD1 | TRBV4-1 | CASSQAGQGPYNEQFF | TGCGCCAGCAGCCAAGCGGGACAGGGACCCTACAATGAGCAGTTCTTC
TRBJ1-1 | . | . | TRBV7-3 | CASSFGQPEAFF | TGTGCCAGCAGCTTCGGGCAGCCTGAAGCTTTCTTT
TRBJ2-2 | many | . | TRBV6-2/TRBV6-3 | CASSYDGTGELFF | TGTGCCAGCAGTTACGACGGAACCGGGGAGCTGTTTTTT
TRBJ1-1 | . | TRBD1 | TRBV19 | CASRNRGNTEAFF | TGTGCCAGTAGAAACAGGGGTAACACTGAAGCTTTCTTT
TRBJ2-5 | many | TRBD2 | TRBV20-1 | CSATLAGGGETQYF | TGCAGTGCTACCTTGGCGGGGGGGGGGGAGACCCAGTACTTC
TRBJ1-4 | many | . | TRBV20-1 | CSVISGVQEKLFF | TGCAGTGTCATCTCAGGGGTTCAAGAAAAACTGTTTTTT
TRBJ1-2 | many | TRBD1 | TRBV6-1 | CASRASGQRDYGYTF | TGTGCCAGCAGAGCCTCGGGACAGCGGGACTATGGCTACACCTTC
TRBJ2-5 | . | . | TRBV18 | CASSPPWARETQYF | TGTGCCAGCTCACCTCCCTGGGCGCGGGAGACCCAGTACTTC
TRBJ1-3 | . | . | TRBV7-9 | CASSLAWTDIFSGNTIYF | TGTGCCAGCAGCTTAGCGTGGACAGACATATTTTCTGGAAACACCATATATTTT
TRBJ1-1 | many | TRBD1 | TRBV19 | CASGGTGSSEAFF | TGTGCCAGCGGAGGGACAGGGTCCTCTGAAGCTTTCTTT
TRBJ2-3 | . | TRBD1 | TRBV5-6 | CASSLPRGLRGRGDTQYF | TGTGCCAGCAGCTTGCCACGCGGGTTAAGGGGGCGAGGAGATACGCAGTATTTT
TRBJ2-3 | many | TRBD1 | TRBV9 | CASSVEGRGHTDTQYF | TGTGCCAGCAGCGTAGAAGGCAGGGGGCACACAGATACGCAGTATTTT
TRBJ1-2 | many | . | TRBV29-1 | CSGNQEDGYTF | TGCAGCGGGAATCAGGAAGATGGCTACACCTTC
TRBJ2-3 | many | . | TRBV12-5 | CASGPGSDTQYF | TGTGCTAGTGGCCCGGGATCAGATACGCAGTATTTT
TRBJ2-3 | many | . | TRBV9 | CASSVLVSRTDTQYF | TGTGCCAGCAGCGTATTAGTCTCCCGCACAGATACGCAGTATTTT
TRBJ2-1 | few | TRBD2 | TRBV18 | CASSRGLAGDNGQLF | TGTGCCAGCTCACGGGGACTAGCGGGTGACAATGGGCAGCTCTTC
TRBJ2-7 | many | . | TRBV3-1 | CASSQGEGYEQYF | TGTGCCAGCAGCCAAGGTGAAGGCTACGAGCAGTACTTC
TRBJ2-4 | few | TRBD2 | TRBV7-3 | CASSLNGGGAKNIQYF | TGTGCCAGCAGCTTAAACGGGGGGGGGGCCAAAAACATTCAGTACTTC
TRBJ2-3 | . | TRBD2 | TRBV4-1 | CASRAGGDTQYF | TGCGCCAGCCGAGCGGGGGGAGATACGCAGTATTTT
TRBJ2-3 | . | TRBD2 | TRBV2 | CASSEMASGSGTDTQYF | TGTGCCAGCAGTGAAATGGCTAGCGGGAGCGGTACAGATACGCAGTATTTT
TRBJ1-5 | few | . | TRBV19 | CASSHSRTDQPQHF | TGTGCCAGTAGTCACTCAAGGACCGATCAGCCCCAGCATTTT
TRBJ1-6 | many | . | TRBV9 | CASGPNSPLHF | TGTGCCAGCGGGCCTAATTCACCCCTCCACTTT
TRBJ1-2 | many | . | TRBV2 | CASSIGQYGYTF | TGTGCCAGCAGCATCGGACAGTATGGCTACACCTTC
TRBJ1-2 | many | . | TRBV3-1 | CASSQAGGEGYTF | TGTGCCAGCAGCCAAGCAGGTGGGGAGGGCTACACCTTC
TRBJ2-7 | many | . | TRBV7-2 | CASSLTGGHAYEQYF | TGTGCCAGCAGCTTAACCGGCGGACACGCCTACGAGCAGTACTTC
TRBJ2-7 | many | TRBD1 | TRBV18 | CASRGQGTYEQYF | TGTGCCAGCCGCGGACAGGGGACCTACGAGCAGTACTTC
TRBJ1-6 | many | . | TRBV12-3/TRBV12-4 | CASSLTQGTNSPLHF | TGTGCCAGCAGTTTAACCCAGGGAACCAATTCACCCCTCCACTTT
TRBJ2-2 | many | . | TRBV3-1 | CASSHGIATGELFF | TGTGCCAGCAGCCACGGCATAGCCACCGGGGAGCTGTTTTTT
TRBJ2-1 | many | TRBD1 | TRBV19 | CASSGGGTGVLNEQFF | TGTGCCAGCTCGGGCGGCGGGACAGGGGTTTTGAATGAGCAGTTCTTC
TRBJ1-1 | many | . | TRBV10-3 | CAISESTEYTEAFF | TGTGCCATCAGTGAATCGACTGAATACACTGAAGCTTTCTTT
TRBJ2-7 | many | . | TRBV6-2/TRBV6-3 | CASSSSPGGAVSEQYF | TGTGCCAGCAGTTCATCCCCCGGGGGTGCCGTTTCCGAGCAGTACTTC
TRBJ1-2 | many | . | TRBV5-1 | CASSLIGDYGYTF | TGCGCCAGCAGCTTGATAGGGGACTATGGCTACACCTTC
TRBJ2-4 | . | . | TRBV4-1 | CASSQEWLAKNIQYF | TGCGCCAGCAGCCAAGAATGGCTAGCCAAAAACATTCAGTACTTC
TRBJ2-1 | many | . | TRBV4-1 | CASSKGAGMYEQFF | TGCGCCAGCAGCAAAGGGGCGGGGATGTATGAGCAGTTCTTC
TRBJ2-7 | . | . | TRBV20-1 | CSASRRDRSYEQYF | TGCAGTGCTAGCAGAAGGGACCGCTCCTACGAGCAGTACTTC
TRBJ1-1 | . | TRBD1 | TRBV3-1 | CASSQAWDRVAEAFF | TGTGCCAGCAGCCAAGCCTGGGACAGGGTGGCCGAAGCTTTCTTT
TRBJ1-4 | . | TRBD1 | TRBV25-1 | CASSGSGQGIEEKLFF | TGTGCCAGCAGTGGGTCTGGACAGGGGATTGAAGAAAAACTGTTTTTT
TRBJ2-3 | many | TRBD1 | TRBV6-5 | CASSFRGGQGARADTQYF | TGTGCCAGCAGTTTTCGAGGGGGACAGGGGGCGAGGGCAGATACGCAGTATTTT
TRBJ1-2 | . | . | TRBV3-1 | CASSQVGVGGYTF | TGTGCCAGCAGCCAAGTCGGAGTGGGGGGCTACACCTTC
TRBJ1-6 | many | . | TRBV12-3/TRBV12-4 | CASRYRAPSYNSPLHF | TGTGCCAGCAGATACAGGGCCCCCTCCTATAATTCACCCCTCCACTTT